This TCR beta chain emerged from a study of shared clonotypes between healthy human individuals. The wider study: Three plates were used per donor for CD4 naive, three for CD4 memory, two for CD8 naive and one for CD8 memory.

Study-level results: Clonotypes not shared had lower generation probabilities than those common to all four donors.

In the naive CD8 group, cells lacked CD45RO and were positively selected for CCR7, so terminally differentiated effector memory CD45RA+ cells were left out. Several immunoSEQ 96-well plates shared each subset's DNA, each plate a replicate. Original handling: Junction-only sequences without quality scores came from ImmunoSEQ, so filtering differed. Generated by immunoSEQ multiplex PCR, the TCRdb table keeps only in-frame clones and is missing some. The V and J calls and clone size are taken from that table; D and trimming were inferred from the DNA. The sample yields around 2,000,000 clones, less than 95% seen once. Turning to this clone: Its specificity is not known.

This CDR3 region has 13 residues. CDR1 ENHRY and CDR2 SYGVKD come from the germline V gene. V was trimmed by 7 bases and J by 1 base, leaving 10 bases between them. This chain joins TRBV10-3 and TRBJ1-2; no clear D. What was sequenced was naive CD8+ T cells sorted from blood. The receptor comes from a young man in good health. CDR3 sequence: CAIKPENNYGYTF. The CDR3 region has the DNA TGTGCCATCAAGCCAGAGAATAACTATGGCTACACCTTC.